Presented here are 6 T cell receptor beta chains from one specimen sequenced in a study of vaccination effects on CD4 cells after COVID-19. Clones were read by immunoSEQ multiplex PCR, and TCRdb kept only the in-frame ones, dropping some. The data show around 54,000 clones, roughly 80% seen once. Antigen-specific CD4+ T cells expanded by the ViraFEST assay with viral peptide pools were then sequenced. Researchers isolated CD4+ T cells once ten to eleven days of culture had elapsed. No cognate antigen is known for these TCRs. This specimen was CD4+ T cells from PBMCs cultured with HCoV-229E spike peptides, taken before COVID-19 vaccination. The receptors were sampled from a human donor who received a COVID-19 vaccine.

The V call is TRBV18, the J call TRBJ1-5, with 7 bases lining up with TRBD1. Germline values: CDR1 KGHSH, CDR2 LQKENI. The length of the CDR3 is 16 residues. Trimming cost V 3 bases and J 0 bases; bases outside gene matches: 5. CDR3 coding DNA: TGTGCCAGCTCACCCTCGACAGGGAATAGCAATCAGCCCCAGCATTTT. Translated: CASSPSTGNSNQPQHF.

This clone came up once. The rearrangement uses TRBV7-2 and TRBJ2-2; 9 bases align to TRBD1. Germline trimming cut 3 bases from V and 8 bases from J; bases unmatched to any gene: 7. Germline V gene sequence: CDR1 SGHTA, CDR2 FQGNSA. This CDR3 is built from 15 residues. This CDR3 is CASSFPDRGMGELFF. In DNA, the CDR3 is TGTGCCAGCAGCTTCCCGGACAGGGGTATGGGGGAGCTGTTTTTT.

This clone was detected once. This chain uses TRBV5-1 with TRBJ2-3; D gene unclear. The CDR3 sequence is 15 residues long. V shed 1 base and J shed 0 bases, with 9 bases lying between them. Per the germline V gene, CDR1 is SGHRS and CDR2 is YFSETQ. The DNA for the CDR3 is TGCGCCAGCAGCTTGTCCTGGCCTAGCACAGATACGCAGTATTTT. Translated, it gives CASSLSWPSTDTQYF.

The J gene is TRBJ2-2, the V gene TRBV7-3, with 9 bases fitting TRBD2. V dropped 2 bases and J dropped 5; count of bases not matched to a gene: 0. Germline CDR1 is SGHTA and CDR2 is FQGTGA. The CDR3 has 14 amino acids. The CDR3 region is CASSLLAGTGELFF. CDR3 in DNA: TGTGCCAGCAGCTTACTAGCGGGGACCGGGGAGCTGTTTTTT. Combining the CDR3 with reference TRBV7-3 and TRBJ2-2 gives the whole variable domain GAGVSQTPSNKVTEKGKYVELRCDPISGHTALYWYRQSLGQGPEFLIYFQGTGAADDSGLPNDRFFAVRPEGSVSTLKIQRTERGDSAVYLCASSLLAGTGELFFGEGSRLTVL.

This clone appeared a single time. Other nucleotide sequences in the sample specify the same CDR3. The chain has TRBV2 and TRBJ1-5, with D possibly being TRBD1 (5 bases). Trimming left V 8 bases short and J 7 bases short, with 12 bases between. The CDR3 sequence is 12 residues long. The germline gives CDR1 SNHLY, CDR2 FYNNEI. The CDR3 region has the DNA TGTGCCAGCTCGGGGGGAGGCCAGCCCCAGCATTTT. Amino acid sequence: CASSGGGQPQHF.

The CDR3 DNA follows: TGTGCCAGCAGCCTAACAGCGACTTCGAACACCGGGGAGCTGTTTTTT. This encodes CASSLTATSNTGELFF. The rearrangement joins TRBV11-2 to TRBJ2-2; D call uncertain. The CDR3 contains 16 residues. The V end lost 5 bases, the J end lost 0 bases, and 13 bases lay between the germline ends. In germline, CDR1 is SGHAT, CDR2 FQNNGV. The full variable domain, in which reference TRBV11-2 and TRBJ2-2 provide the parts outside the CDR3, is EAGVAQSPRYKIIEKRQSVAFWCNPISGHATLYWYQQILGQGPKLLIQFQNNGVVDDSQLPKDRFSAERLKGVDSTLKIQPAKLEDSAVYLCASSLTATSNTGELFFGEGSRLTVL.